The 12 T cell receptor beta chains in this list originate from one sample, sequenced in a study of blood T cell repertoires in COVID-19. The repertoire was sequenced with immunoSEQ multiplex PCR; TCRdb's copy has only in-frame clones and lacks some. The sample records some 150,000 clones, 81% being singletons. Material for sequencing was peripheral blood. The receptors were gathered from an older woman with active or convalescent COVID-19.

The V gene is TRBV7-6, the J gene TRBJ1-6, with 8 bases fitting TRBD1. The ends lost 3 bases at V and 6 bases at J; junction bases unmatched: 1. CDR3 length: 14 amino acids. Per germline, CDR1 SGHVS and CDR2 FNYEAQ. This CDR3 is CASSLDRANSPLHF. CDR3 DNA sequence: TGTGCCAGCAGCTTGGACAGGGCTAATTCACCCCTCCACTTT. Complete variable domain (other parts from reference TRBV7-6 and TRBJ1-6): GAGVSQSPRYKVTKRGQDVALRCDPISGHVSLYWYRQALGQGPEFLTYFNYEAQQDKSGLPNDRFSAERPEGSISTLTIQRTEQRDSAMYRCASSLDRANSPLHFGNGTRLTVT.

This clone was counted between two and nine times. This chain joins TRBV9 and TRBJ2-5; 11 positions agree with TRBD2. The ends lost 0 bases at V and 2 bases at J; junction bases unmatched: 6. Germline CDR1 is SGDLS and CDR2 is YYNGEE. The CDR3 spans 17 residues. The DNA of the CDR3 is TGTGCCAGCAGCGTAGAGTCTAGCGGGGGGTTTCAAGAGACCCAGTACTTC. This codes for CASSVESSGGFQETQYF.

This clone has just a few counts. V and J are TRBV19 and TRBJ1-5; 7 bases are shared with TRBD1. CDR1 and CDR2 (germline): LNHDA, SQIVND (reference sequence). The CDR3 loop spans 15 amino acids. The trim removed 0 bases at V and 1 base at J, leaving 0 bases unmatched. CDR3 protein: CASSIEQGSNQPQHF. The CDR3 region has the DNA TGTGCCAGTAGTATAGAACAGGGGAGCAATCAGCCCCAGCATTTT.

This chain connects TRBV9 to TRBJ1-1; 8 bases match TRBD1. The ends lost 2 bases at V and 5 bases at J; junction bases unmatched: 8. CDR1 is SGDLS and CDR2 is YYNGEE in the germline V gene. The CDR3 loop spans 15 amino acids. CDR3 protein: CASSVLQGVRTEAFF. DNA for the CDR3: TGTGCCAGCAGCGTTCTACAGGGGGTACGAACTGAAGCTTTCTTT.

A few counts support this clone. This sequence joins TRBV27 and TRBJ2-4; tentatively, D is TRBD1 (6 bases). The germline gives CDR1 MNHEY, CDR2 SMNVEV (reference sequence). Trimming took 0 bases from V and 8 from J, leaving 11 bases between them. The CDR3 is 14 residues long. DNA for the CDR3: TGTGCCAGCAGTTTATCTGCCAGGGGCGACATTCAGTACTTC. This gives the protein CASSLSARGDIQYF.

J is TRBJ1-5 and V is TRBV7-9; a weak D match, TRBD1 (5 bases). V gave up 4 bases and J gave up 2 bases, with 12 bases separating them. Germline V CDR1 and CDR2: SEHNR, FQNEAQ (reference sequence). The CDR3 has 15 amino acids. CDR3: CASSSSGPGNQPQHF. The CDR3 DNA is TGTGCCAGCAGCTCCTCAGGGCCAGGCAATCAGCCCCAGCATTTT.

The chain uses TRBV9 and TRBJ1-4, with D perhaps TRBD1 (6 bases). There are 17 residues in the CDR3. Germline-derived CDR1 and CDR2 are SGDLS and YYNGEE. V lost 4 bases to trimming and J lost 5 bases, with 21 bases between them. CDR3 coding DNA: TGTGCCAGCAGCCCGATAGGAGGGGGGGCCTCAAATGAAAAACTGTTTTTT. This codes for CASSPIGGGASNEKLFF.

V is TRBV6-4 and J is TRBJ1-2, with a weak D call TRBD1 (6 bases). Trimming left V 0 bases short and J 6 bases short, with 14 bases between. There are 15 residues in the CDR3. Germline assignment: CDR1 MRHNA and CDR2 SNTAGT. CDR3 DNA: TGTGCCAGCAGTGACTCCTCGGTGGGGGCGGATGGCTACACCTTC. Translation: CASSDSSVGADGYTF.

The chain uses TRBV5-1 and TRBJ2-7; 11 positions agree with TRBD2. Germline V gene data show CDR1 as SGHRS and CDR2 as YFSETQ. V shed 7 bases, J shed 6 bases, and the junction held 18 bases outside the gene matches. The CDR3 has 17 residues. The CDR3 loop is CASRTLFSGGALLEQYV. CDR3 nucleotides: TGCGCCAGCCGGACACTTTTTAGCGGGGGGGCCCTTCTCGAGCAGTACGTC.

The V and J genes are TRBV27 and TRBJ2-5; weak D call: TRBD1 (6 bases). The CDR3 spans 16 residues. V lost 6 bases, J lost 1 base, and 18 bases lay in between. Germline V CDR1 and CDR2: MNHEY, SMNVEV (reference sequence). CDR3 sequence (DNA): TGTGCCAGCAGACAAACAGGGCATCGAATCCAAGAGACCCAGTACTTC. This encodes CASRQTGHRIQETQYF.

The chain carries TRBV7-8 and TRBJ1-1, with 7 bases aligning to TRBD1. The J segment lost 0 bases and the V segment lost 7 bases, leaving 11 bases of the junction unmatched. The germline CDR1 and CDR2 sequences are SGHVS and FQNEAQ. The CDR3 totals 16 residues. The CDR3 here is CASNTLPGTVNTEAFF. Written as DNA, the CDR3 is TGTGCCAGCAACACCCTGCCTGGGACAGTGAACACTGAAGCTTTCTTT.

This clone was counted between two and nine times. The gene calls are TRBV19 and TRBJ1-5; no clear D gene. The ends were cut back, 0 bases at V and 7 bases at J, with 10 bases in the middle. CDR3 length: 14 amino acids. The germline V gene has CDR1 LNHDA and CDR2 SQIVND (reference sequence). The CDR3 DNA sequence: TGTGCCAGTAGTATAGAGCCGGGTTGGCAGCCCCAGCATTTT. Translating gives CASSIEPGWQPQHF.